This entry lists 20 T cell receptor beta chains sequenced from one sample in a study of technical replicates of blood from a handful of donors. Some clones are missing from TCRdb's copy, which holds only in-frame ones; the method was immunoSEQ multiplex PCR. Among some 87,000 clones listed, 95% to 98% were seen once. The sample comprised T cells isolated from PBMCs. The receptors come from a human donor in good health.

The gene calls are TRBV7-6 and TRBJ2-2; 12 bases agree with TRBD2. The CDR3 is 17 amino acids. Trimming at V came to 3 bases and at J to 1 base, leaving 3 bases not matched to a gene. Germline V gene sequence: CDR1 SGHVS, CDR2 FNYEAQ. This chain's CDR3 is CASSFGLAGLNTGELFF. CDR3 sequence (DNA): TGTGCCAGCAGCTTTGGACTAGCGGGGCTGAACACCGGGGAGCTGTTTTTT.

The chain joins TRBV6-5 to TRBJ2-7, with TRBD2 as a possible D gene (5 bases). Looked up from germline, CDR1 is MNHEY and CDR2 is SVGAGI. There are 16 residues in the CDR3. Trimming shortened V by 4 bases and J by 0 bases, and 16 bases separated the two germline ends. In DNA, the CDR3 is TGTGCCAGCAGTTCCTTTAGGGAGCGAGGCTCCTACGAGCAGTACTTC. Its translation: CASSSFRERGSYEQYF.

The chain combines TRBV10-3 with TRBJ1-3, with TRBD1 matching 9 bases. Per the germline V gene, CDR1 is ENHRY and CDR2 is SYGVKD. After removal of 0 bases from V and 5 bases from J, the junction contained 8 bases not matched to a gene. The CDR3 totals 17 residues. The CDR3: CAISESSLGQGRNTIYF. For the CDR3, the DNA is TGTGCCATCAGTGAGTCGAGTTTGGGACAGGGACGAAACACCATATATTTT.

This chain uses TRBV6-1 with TRBJ2-7, with 10 bases matching TRBD1. CDR3 length: 15 residues. The germline V gene has CDR1 MNHNS and CDR2 SASEGT. V dropped 4 bases and J dropped 6; count of bases not matched to a gene: 9. The CDR3 protein is CASSVLTGGLGEQYF. CDR3 DNA: TGTGCCAGCAGTGTTTTGACAGGGGGCCTGGGCGAGCAGTACTTC.

The chain recombines TRBV15 with TRBJ2-5, with D tentatively TRBD1 (6 bases). With 2 bases removed from V and 5 bases from J, the gap between germline ends came to 21 bases. Germline V gene data show CDR1 as LNHNV and CDR2 as YYDKDF (reference sequence). The CDR3 contains 17 residues. The DNA for the CDR3 is TGTGCCACCAGCAGAATAGGACAGCCTGCTGATTTTGAGACCCAGTACTTC. Translating it yields CATSRIGQPADFETQYF. Full variable domain (rest looked up from reference TRBV15 and TRBJ2-5): DAMVIQNPRYQVTQFGKPVTLSCSQTLNHNVMYWYQQKSSQAPKLLFHYYDKDFNNEADTPDNFQSRRPNTSFCFLDIRSPGLGDTAMYLCATSRIGQPADFETQYFGPGTRLLVL.

The rearrangement joins TRBV7-6 to TRBJ2-1; no definite D call. CDR3 length: 12 residues. V was shortened by 1 base and J by 5 bases, with 3 bases between the two germline ends. Germline lookup yields CDR1 SGHVS and CDR2 FNYEAQ. This CDR3 reads CASSLGHNEQFF. In nucleotides, the CDR3 is TGTGCCAGCAGCTTAGGGCACAATGAGCAGTTCTTC.

The chain joins TRBV11-3 to TRBJ2-7; a weak D match, TRBD2 (5 bases). Germline assignment: CDR1 SGHNT and CDR2 YENEEA. The length of the CDR3 is 12 residues. V was clipped by 1 base and J by 6 bases, with 7 bases between them. For the CDR3, the DNA is TGTGCCAGCAGCTTAGGAGGGTCCGAGCAGTACTTC. Residues: CASSLGGSEQYF.

The rearrangement joins TRBV28 to TRBJ1-1; weak D call: TRBD1 (6 bases). This CDR3 spans 15 amino acids. The germline V gene has CDR1 MDHEN and CDR2 SYDVKM. V lost 8 bases, J lost 5 bases, and 21 bases lay in between. CDR3 protein: CASPSEVGGRTEAFF. CDR3 nucleotide sequence: TGTGCCAGCCCCTCGGAGGTGGGGGGGCGGACTGAAGCTTTCTTT.

The CDR3 protein is CASSFPGGADTQYF. DNA of the CDR3: TGTGCCAGCAGTTTTCCCGGAGGGGCAGATACGCAGTATTTT. The genes are TRBV28 and TRBJ2-3, with a possible D match to TRBD2 (6 bases). Trimming cost V 3 bases and J 4 bases, with 11 bases left between them. This CDR3 is built from 14 residues. CDR1 and CDR2 from the germline V gene are MDHEN and SYDVKM.

The J gene is TRBJ2-5, the V gene TRBV25-1; 9 bases are a match to TRBD1. CDR1 and CDR2 from the germline V gene are MGHDK and SYGVNS. The V and J ends lost 6 bases and 5 bases, in that order; junction bases with no gene match: 10. The CDR3 covers 15 residues. The CDR3 region is CASSPLGQGYETQYF. The CDR3 DNA sequence: TGTGCCAGCAGCCCCCTCGGACAGGGGTACGAGACCCAGTACTTC.

The V call is TRBV7-2, the J call TRBJ1-5; D may be TRBD1 (6 bases). Germline V lookup: CDR1 SGHTA, CDR2 FQGNSA. Trimming removed 4 bases from V and 4 bases from J, with 11 bases in between. This CDR3 comprises 14 residues. CDR3 protein: CASSSLTGNQPQHF. CDR3 in DNA: TGTGCCAGCAGCTCCCTAACAGGGAATCAGCCCCAGCATTTT.

The chain recombines TRBV28 with TRBJ2-7; maybe TRBD2 (6 bases). The germline V and J ends were trimmed by 6 bases and 6 bases, with 21 bases remaining between them. The CDR3 runs to 15 residues. Germline values: CDR1 MDHEN, CDR2 SYDVKM. The CDR3 region is CASSPTSTSYSEQYF. CDR3 sequence (DNA): TGTGCCAGCAGCCCTACCTCGACTAGTTATAGCGAGCAGTACTTC.

This chain links TRBV28 with TRBJ2-2; 9 bases align to TRBD1. Germline CDR1 and CDR2: MDHEN and SYDVKM. V shed 5 bases and J 4 bases; nucleotides not matched to a gene: 11. This CDR3 comprises 17 residues. CDR3 DNA sequence: TGTGCCAGCAGTCTACGGCCCCGACAGGGGGGCACCGGGGAGCTGTTTTTT. It specifies CASSLRPRQGGTGELFF.

The chain couples TRBV7-2 to TRBJ2-5; D perhaps matches TRBD2 (5 bases). This CDR3 is 14 amino acids long. Looked up from germline, CDR1 is SGHTA and CDR2 is FQGNSA. The V and J ends lost 3 bases and 2 bases respectively, with 10 bases between them. CDR3 amino acids: CASSFGERQETQYF. In nucleotides, the CDR3 is TGTGCCAGCAGCTTTGGCGAGCGGCAAGAGACCCAGTACTTC.

CDR3 coding DNA: TGTGCCAGCAGCTTTCCAAAAAAACTGTTTTTT. It specifies CASSFPKKLFF. The chain recombines TRBV5-6 with TRBJ1-4; D is unresolved. Trimming left V 2 bases short and J 9 bases short, with 5 bases between. Germline assignment: CDR1 SGHDT and CDR2 YYEEEE. This CDR3 is 11 amino acids long.

The chain couples TRBV28 to TRBJ1-5; D call uncertain. Trimming took 5 bases from V and 4 from J, leaving 9 bases between them. This CDR3 is 13 amino acids long. CDR1 is MDHEN and CDR2 is SYDVKM in the germline V gene. The chain's CDR3 is CASSQRANQPQHF. The CDR3 DNA reads TGTGCCAGCAGTCAGAGGGCAAATCAGCCCCAGCATTTT.

J is TRBJ1-1 and V is TRBV5-4; D not resolved. CDR3 size: 14 residues. V was trimmed by 2 bases and J by 0 bases, leaving 8 bases between them. Germline CDR1 SGHNT, CDR2 YYREEE (reference sequence). In DNA, the CDR3 is TGTGCCAGCAGCTTTACTTATATGAACACTGAAGCTTTCTTT. Translating it yields CASSFTYMNTEAFF.

The CDR3 DNA is TGTGCCAGCAGCACCAAGCGGGAGATCTACGAGCAGTACTTC. Translating it yields CASSTKREIYEQYF. The chain couples TRBV5-8 to TRBJ2-7; 8 bases fit TRBD2. Germline assignment: CDR1 SGHTS and CDR2 YDEGEE. The V and J ends lost 4 bases and 3 bases, in that order; junction bases with no gene match: 6. This CDR3 is 14 amino acids long.

This chain connects TRBV9 to TRBJ2-7; TRBD2 might be the D (5 bases). Between the trimmed V and J ends, which lost 0 bases and 1 base, there was a span of 8 bases. Germline V gene data show CDR1 as SGDLS and CDR2 as YYNGEE. This CDR3 is built from 14 residues. The CDR3 spells CASSVDPGSYEQYF. The CDR3 DNA reads TGTGCCAGCAGCGTAGACCCGGGGTCCTACGAGCAGTACTTC.

The chain joins TRBV2 to TRBJ2-7; 12 positions agree with TRBD2. The CDR3 covers 14 residues. Trimming at V came to 10 bases and at J to 2 bases, leaving 6 bases not matched to a gene. Germline CDR1 reads SNHLY; CDR2 reads FYNNEI. The CDR3 loop is CAIPTSGSPYEQYF. CDR3 DNA sequence: TGTGCCATCCCGACTAGCGGGAGCCCCTACGAGCAGTACTTC.